This T cell receptor beta chain derives from a study of identical twins. This clonotype has just a few counts. The antigen is undetermined. Study-level findings and limits: Out-of-frame alpha sequences common to twins were enriched for low generation probability. Abundant cord blood beta clonotypes carried fewer insertions; memory repertoires showed none. Part of the zero-insertion signal could reflect confounding by invariant MAIT and iNKT cells.

TCRdb re-called the 5' RACE reads through MiXCR, storing one row per CDR3 protein. The table has 450,000 or so distinct CDR3 sequences, 14% seen once. The germline V gene has CDR1 SNHLY and CDR2 FYNNEI. CDR3 length: 14 residues. V lost 3 bases and J lost 8; bases outside the gene matches: 4. Every sampled donor was Caucasian and healthy. The same sample was also used in a study of yellow fever vaccine responses in identical twins.

This receptor was identified in a woman aged 18-35 years in good health. This chain joins TRBV2 and TRBJ1-6, with TRBD1 identical over 7 bases. Material for sequencing was CD4+ T cells sorted from blood. The CDR3 loop is CASSEGTEYSPLHF. The CDR3 nucleotides are TGTGCCAGCAGTGAGGGGACAGAGTATTCACCCCTCCACTTT.